The sample holds one count of the clone carrying this T cell receptor beta chain. The target antigen is unknown. This entry belongs to a study of OX40 agonist ivuxolimab in advanced cancers. Study-wide context: Treatment received earlier with anti-PD-1, anti-PD-L1 or anti-CTLA-4 agents was allowed, and approximately 40% had some.

Sequenced by immunoSEQ multiplex PCR; TCRdb stores in-frame clones only, minus some. Among approximately 76,000 clones listed, 65% to 90% were seen once. The junction had 6 bases not matched to a gene; V was cut back by 4 bases and J by 3 bases. This CDR3 has 15 amino acids. Germline CDR1 and CDR2: MGHDK and SYGVNS. General observations from the study: Dosing at 0.1 to 3.0 mg/kg was accompanied by clonal expansion of CD4+ and CD8+ blood T cells by week 6.

The TCR comes from an adult with an advanced solid tumor such as melanoma, head and neck, liver or kidney cancer. The sample in question was CD4+ or CD8+ T cells sorted from blood, obtained in a trial of the OX40 agonist ivuxolimab. This chain connects TRBV25-1 to TRBJ2-5; 9 bases align to TRBD1. As DNA, the CDR3 is TGTGCCAGCAGTGGCTCGGGACAGGGAGAAGAGACCCAGTACTTC. Translation: CASSGSGQGEETQYF.